Shown below are 12 T cell receptor beta chains from a single sample sequenced in a study of blood T cells in healthy people across ages. The second PCR ran roughly 6 to 11 cycles with a sample-barcoded 5' primer and J-beta primers. Each CDR3 protein is one row after TCRdb ran MiXCR on the 5' RACE reads. Among 750,000 to 850,000 distinct CDR3 sequences listed, about 25% were seen once. These data were also reused for a study on T cells of mothers and their children.

The sample taken for sequencing was blood. These receptor sequences come from a boy between 5 and 17 years old in good health.

The CDR3 sequence: CASSFRQVQPVEQFF. CDR3 nucleotide sequence: TGTGCCAGCAGCTTTCGACAGGTCCAGCCCGTGGAGCAGTTCTTC. The chain couples TRBV7-4 to TRBJ2-1, with TRBD1 as a possible D gene (6 bases). The V gene's germline CDR1 is SGHVT and CDR2 SQSDAQ. Trimming took off 3 bases at V and 10 bases at J, with 19 bases between the two ends. CDR3 size: 15 residues.

Notes on this clonotype: One end of the junction fails to match germline, which may point to a read error. The chain uses TRBV7-9 and TRBJ2-4, with a possible D match to TRBD2 (6 bases). CDR3 length: 13 residues. CDR1 SEHNR and CDR2 FQNEAQ come from the germline V gene (reference sequence). The CDR3 DNA is TGTGCCAGCAGCTTCCTGAATCTAGCGTTCCTCCACTTC. Translation gives CASSFLNLAFLHF. Full variable domain (missing parts from reference TRBV7-9 and TRBJ2-4): DTGVSQNPRHKITKRGQNVTFRCDPISEHNRLYWYRQTLGQGPEFLTYFQNEAQLEKSRLLSDRFSAERPKGSFSTLEIQRTEQGDSAMYLCASSFLNLAFLHFGAGTRLSVL.

The chain is built from TRBV19 and TRBJ2-2, with D possibly TRBD2 on 5 matching bases. V was pared by 3 bases and J by 7 bases, with 18 bases between. CDR3 length equals 16 residues. Germline values: CDR1 LNHDA, CDR2 SQIVND (reference sequence). CDR3 nucleotide sequence: TGTGCCAGTAGTATCCTCGACCGGGGAGAGGGCGGGGAGCTGTTTTTT. Translating it yields CASSILDRGEGGELFF.

The sample holds a few counts of this clonotype. This chain links TRBV5-1 with TRBJ2-1, with TRBD2 identical over 11 bases. The end of the DNA is better explained by TRBJ2-5, so the J call may be wrong. Germline CDR1 SGHRS, CDR2 YFSETQ. The CDR3 spans 16 residues. Here the CDR3 reads CASSFDLAGGGETQYF. CDR3 sequence (DNA): TGCGCCAGCAGCTTCGATCTAGCGGGAGGAGGGGAGACCCAGTACTTC.

CDR3 sequence (DNA): TGTGCCAGCAGAGATAGCGGGTGCGACGAGCAGTACTTC. Its protein is CASRDSGCDEQYF. The chain is built from TRBV21-1 and TRBJ2-7; the table gives TRBD2 as D, unverified against the DNA. TRBV21-1 is a pseudogene locus. The CDR3 length is 13 residues.

This clonotype was detected only a few times. This chain uses TRBV12-3 or TRBV12-4 with TRBJ1-5; D ambiguous. The CDR3 length is 14 residues. The V and J ends lost 6 bases and 3 bases respectively, with 12 bases between them. CDR3 DNA: TGTGCCAGCAGCTCCCGCGGTTACAATCAGCCCCAGCATTTT. Encoded protein: CASSSRGYNQPQHF.

This chain links TRBV25-1 with TRBJ2-1; D perhaps matches TRBD2 (5 bases). The CDR3 sequence is 18 residues long. The V end lost 1 base, the J end lost 0 bases, and 16 bases lay between the germline ends. Germline V lookup: CDR1 MGHDK, CDR2 SYGVNS. The CDR3 DNA reads as TGTGCCAGCAGTGAATTGTCGGTGAGGGTTCGCTCCTACAATGAGCAGTTCTTC. Translating gives CASSELSVRVRSYNEQFF.

Notes on this clonotype: The junction and the germline gene differ at one end; a read error may be behind it. The V and J genes are TRBV5-1 and TRBJ2-2, with TRBD2 matching over 8 bases. From germline, CDR1 is SGHRS and CDR2 YFSETQ. The CDR3 sequence is 17 residues long. The CDR3 DNA reads as TGCGCCAGCAGCTTAAGGACTAGCCGGATGGGCACCGGGGAGCTCTTTTTT. Its translation: CASSLRTSRMGTGELFF. The full variable domain, completed using reference TRBV5-1 and TRBJ2-2, is KAGVTQTPRYLIKTRGQQVTLSCSPISGHRSVSWYQQTPGQGLQFLFEYFSETQRNKGNFPGRFSGRQFSNSRSEMNVSTLELGDSALYLCASSLRTSRMGTGELFFGEGSRLTVL.

This chain links TRBV12-3 or TRBV12-4 with TRBJ2-2; no firm D call. V shed 6 bases and J shed 4 bases, with 9 bases lying between them. This CDR3 contains 13 residues. CDR3 DNA sequence: TGTGCCAGCAGCCCTCGGAGCACCGGGGAGCTGTTTTTT. Translating it yields CASSPRSTGELFF.

In its sample, this clonotype was seen a few times. This may be a read error: a much more frequent sequence differs by one nucleotide. V is TRBV4-3 and J is TRBJ2-6; a possible D gene is TRBD2 (5 bases). CDR1 LGHNA and CDR2 YSLEER come from the germline V gene. The CDR3 is made up of 19 amino acids. This CDR3 is CVSSQDWRTGDSGANVLTF. The CDR3 bases are TGCGTCAGCAGCCAAGATTGGAGGACGGGTGACTCTGGGGCCAACGTCCTGACTTTC.

The chain couples TRBV29-1 to TRBJ2-3; 9 bases line up with TRBD2. The CDR3 spans 15 residues. CDR1 and CDR2 from the germline V gene are SQVTM and ANQGSEA. With 6 bases clipped from V and 4 bases from J, the junction kept 11 bases outside the gene matches. CDR3 DNA: TGCAGCGTAGAAACCGGACTAGCGAGCGCAGATACGCAGTATTTT. This sequence encodes CSVETGLASADTQYF.

This chain's CDR3 is CASSYGTAGGYTF. In nucleotides, the CDR3 is TGTGCCAGCAGCTACGGGACAGCTGGTGGCTACACCTTC. The gene calls are TRBV12-3 or TRBV12-4 and TRBJ1-2; 7 bases are shared with TRBD1. After removal of 6 bases from V and 7 bases from J, the junction contained 8 bases not matched to a gene. The CDR3 runs 13 residues.